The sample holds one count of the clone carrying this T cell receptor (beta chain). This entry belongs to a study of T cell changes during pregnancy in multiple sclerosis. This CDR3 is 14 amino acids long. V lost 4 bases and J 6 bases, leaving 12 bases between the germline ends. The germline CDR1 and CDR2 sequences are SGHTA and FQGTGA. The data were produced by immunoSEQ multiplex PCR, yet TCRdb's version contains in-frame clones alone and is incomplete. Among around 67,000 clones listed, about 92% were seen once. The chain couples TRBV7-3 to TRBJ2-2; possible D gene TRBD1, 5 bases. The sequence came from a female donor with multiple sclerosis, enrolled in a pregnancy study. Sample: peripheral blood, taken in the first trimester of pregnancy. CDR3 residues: CASSSSLGAGELFF. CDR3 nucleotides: TGTGCCAGCAGCTCCAGCCTAGGGGCCGGGGAGCTGTTTTTT.